One sample yielded the 17 T cell receptor beta chains listed below, sequenced in a study of identical twins. TCRdb analysed the 5' RACE reads with MiXCR anew, one entry per CDR3 protein. Of some 900,000 distinct CDR3 sequences listed, 9% to 15% are singletons. The data were also submitted as part of a second study, on yellow fever vaccine responses in identical twins.

What was sequenced was PBMCs. These receptors were obtained from a woman between 18 and 30 years old in good health.

This clonotype was counted a few times. This chain connects TRBV20-1 to TRBJ2-2, with 10 nucleotides matching TRBD2. Germline lookup yields CDR1 DFQATT and CDR2 SNEGSKA (reference sequence). CDR3 length: 16 amino acids. V was pared by 0 bases and J by 4 bases, with 5 bases of the junction left unmatched. The CDR3 here is CSARDIRTSGTGELFF. The DNA for the CDR3 is TGCAGTGCTAGAGATATTAGGACTAGCGGCACCGGGGAGCTGTTTTTT.

In its sample, this clonotype was seen many times. This chain links TRBV5-1 with TRBJ2-1; no reliable D call. Trimming took off 4 bases at V and 6 bases at J, with 8 bases between the two ends. The CDR3 is 12 residues long. The V gene's germline CDR1 is SGHRS and CDR2 YFSETQ. The CDR3 spells CASSPSGNEQFF. DNA of the CDR3: TGCGCCAGCAGCCCCTCGGGCAATGAGCAGTTCTTC.

In its sample, this clonotype was seen a few times. The chain employs TRBV10-1 and TRBJ1-1; 7 bases align to TRBD1. The CDR3 is 15 residues long. The germline CDR1 and CDR2 sequences are WNHNN and SYGVQD (reference sequence). The V and J ends lost 4 bases and 5 bases, in that order; junction bases with no gene match: 10. DNA for the CDR3: TGCGCCAGCAGTGGGTCTAAGGGGGCAAATACTGAAGCTTTCTTT. Translated, it gives CASSGSKGANTEAFF.

J is TRBJ2-7 and V is TRBV6-1; possible D gene TRBD1, 6 bases. This CDR3 is built from 14 residues. CDR1 and CDR2 (germline): MNHNS, SASEGT. V shed 6 bases and J shed 4 bases, with 16 bases lying between them. The CDR3, as DNA: TGTGCCAGCAGCCCCGGGACACCTTTTTACGAGCAGTACGTC. As protein: CASSPGTPFYEQYV.

The CDR3 DNA reads TGCAGTGCTAGATTGGGACATTCGAACACTGAAGCTTTCTTT. It is translated as CSARLGHSNTEAFF. The chain employs TRBV20-1 and TRBJ1-1; perhaps TRBD1 as D (6 bases). The germline V gene has CDR1 DFQATT and CDR2 SNEGSKA (reference sequence). CDR3 length equals 14 residues. V lost 2 bases to trimming and J lost 1 base, with 11 bases between them.

The chain is built from TRBV2 and TRBJ2-5; tentative D call: TRBD1 (6 bases). V shed 10 bases and J shed 9 bases, with 18 bases lying between them. Germline CDR1 SNHLY, CDR2 FYNNEI. CDR3 length: 12 amino acids. CDR3 protein: CATLGSEGAQYF. CDR3 sequence (DNA): TGTGCCACCCTCGGATCCGAGGGGGCCCAGTACTTC.

This clonotype has a handful of counts. This chain joins TRBV12-3 or TRBV12-4 and TRBJ2-2; 7 bases agree with TRBD2. The J segment lost 3 bases and the V segment lost 6 bases, leaving 4 bases of the junction unmatched. The CDR3 extends over 14 amino acids. The CDR3 loop reads CASRRDYDTGELFF. CDR3 coding DNA: TGTGCCAGCAGGCGGGACTACGACACCGGGGAGCTGTTTTTT.

This rearrangement joins TRBV11-2 to TRBJ2-7; D is unresolved. The germline V gene encodes CDR1 SGHAT and CDR2 FQNNGV. There are 12 residues in the CDR3. This chain's CDR3 is CASSSFSDEQYV. In nucleotides, the CDR3 is TGTGCCAGCAGCTCCTTCTCCGACGAGCAGTACGTC.

This clonotype was seen only a few times. V usage is TRBV9 and J usage is TRBJ2-2; the D gene is possibly TRBD2 (7 bases). The CDR3 has 16 amino acids. V was trimmed by 3 bases and J by 0 bases, leaving 12 bases between them. The germline V gene encodes CDR1 SGDLS and CDR2 YYNGEE. CDR3 loop: CASSERGGPNTGELFF. CDR3 sequence (DNA): TGTGCCAGCAGCGAGAGGGGGGGCCCGAACACCGGGGAGCTGTTTTTT.

The gene calls are TRBV6-6 and TRBJ2-7; D uncertain. V gave up 0 bases and J gave up 2 bases, with 5 bases separating them. The CDR3 contains 13 residues. The V gene's germline CDR1 is MNHNY and CDR2 SVGAGI (reference sequence). As DNA, the CDR3 is TGTGCCAGCAGTTACTCGCTAGCCTACGAGCAGTACTTC. It specifies CASSYSLAYEQYF.

Written as DNA, the CDR3 is TGTGCCAGCAGCGTCCAGGGGGCCTACAATGAGCAGTTCTTC. Amino acids: CASSVQGAYNEQFF. This rearrangement joins TRBV9 to TRBJ2-1, with 7 bases matching TRBD1. The CDR3 totals 14 residues. The V gene end was trimmed by 2 bases and the J gene end by 2 bases; junction bases not matched to a gene: 1. CDR1 SGDLS and CDR2 YYNGEE come from the germline V gene.

The rearrangement joins TRBV12-3 or TRBV12-4 to TRBJ1-2; D perhaps matches TRBD1 (6 bases). Trimming cost V 6 bases and J 4 bases, with 18 bases left between them. CDR3 size: 15 residues. The CDR3 is CASRFGLTGIYGYTF. The CDR3, as DNA: TGTGCCAGCAGATTTGGCCTCACAGGGATCTATGGCTACACCTTC.

This clonotype was observed a handful of times. The gene calls are TRBV6-1 and TRBJ2-2; 12 positions match TRBD2. This CDR3 comprises 17 residues. V was clipped by 3 bases and J by 2 bases; unmatched bases: 4. Germline values: CDR1 MNHNS, CDR2 SASEGT. CDR3 sequence (DNA): TGTGCCAGCAGTGAGACTAGCGGGGGCCTAAACACCGGGGAGCTGTTTTTT. Protein sequence: CASSETSGGLNTGELFF.

The V and J genes are TRBV5-1 and TRBJ2-7; TRBD2 might be the D (5 bases). This CDR3 comprises 14 residues. Between the trimmed V and J ends, which lost 1 base and 2 bases, there was a span of 10 bases. Germline CDR1 SGHRS, CDR2 YFSETQ. The CDR3 nucleotides are TGCGCCAGCAGCTTGCAGCGGCAAACCTACGAGCAGTACGTC. This translates into CASSLQRQTYEQYV.

In the case of this clonotype: An end of the junction does not agree with germline; a read error may underlie this. The chain has TRBV29-1 and TRBJ1-1, with D hard to call. The V gene's germline CDR1 is SQVTM and CDR2 ANQGSEA. CDR3 length equals 10 residues. DNA for the CDR3: TGCAGCGTGGAAGTGTATGAAGCTTTCTTT. Translation: CSVEVYEAFF.

V and J are TRBV5-1 and TRBJ2-1; 8 bases fit TRBD2. The CDR3 is 14 residues long. Germline CDR1 and CDR2: SGHRS and YFSETQ. V trimming: 6 bases; J trimming: 2 bases; junction bases outside the gene matches: 4. CDR3 sequence (DNA): TGCGCCAGCACATCAGCGGGAGCCTACAATGAGCAGTTCTTC. It is translated as CASTSAGAYNEQFF.

There are a few counts of this clonotype. This chain links TRBV3-1 with TRBJ2-7, with 8 bases lining up with TRBD1. Germline V CDR1 and CDR2: LGHDT, YNNKEL (reference sequence). The CDR3 spans 15 residues. V was clipped by 5 bases and J by 3 bases; unmatched bases: 9. CDR3: CASSTQGTGDYEQYF. CDR3 coding DNA: TGTGCCAGCAGCACCCAAGGGACAGGAGACTACGAGCAGTACTTC.